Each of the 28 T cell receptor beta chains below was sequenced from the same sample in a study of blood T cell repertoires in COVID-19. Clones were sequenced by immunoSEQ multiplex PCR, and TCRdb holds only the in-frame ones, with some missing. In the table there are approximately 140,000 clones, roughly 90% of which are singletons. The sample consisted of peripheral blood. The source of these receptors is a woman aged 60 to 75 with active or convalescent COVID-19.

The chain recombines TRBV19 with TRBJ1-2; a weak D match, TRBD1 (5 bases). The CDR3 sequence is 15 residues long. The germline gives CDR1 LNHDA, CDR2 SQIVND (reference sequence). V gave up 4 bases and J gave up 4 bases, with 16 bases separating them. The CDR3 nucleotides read TGTGCCAGTAGTAGGGAGGGTCGGGGACCCTATGGCTACACCTTC. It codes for CASSREGRGPYGYTF.

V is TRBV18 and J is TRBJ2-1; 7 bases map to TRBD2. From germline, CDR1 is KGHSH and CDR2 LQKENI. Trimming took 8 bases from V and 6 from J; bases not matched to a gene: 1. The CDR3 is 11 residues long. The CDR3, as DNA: TGTGCCAGCCGCGGGGGCAATGAGCAGTTCTTC. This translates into CASRGGNEQFF.

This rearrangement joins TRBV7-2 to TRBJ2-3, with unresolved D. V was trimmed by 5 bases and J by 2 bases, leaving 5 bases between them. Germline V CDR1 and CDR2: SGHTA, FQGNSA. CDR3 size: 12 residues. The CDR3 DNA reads TGTGCCAGCAGCATCTACACAGATACGCAGTATTTT. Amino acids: CASSIYTDTQYF.

The chain's CDR3 is CASSERRLDIYYNEQFF. CDR3 bases: TGTGCCAGCAGTGAAAGGAGACTAGATATTTACTACAATGAGCAGTTCTTC. J is TRBJ2-1 and V is TRBV6-1; D might be TRBD2 (6 bases). This CDR3 is 17 amino acids long. Germline V lookup: CDR1 MNHNS, CDR2 SASEGT. V lost 2 bases to trimming and J lost 3 bases, with 17 bases between them.

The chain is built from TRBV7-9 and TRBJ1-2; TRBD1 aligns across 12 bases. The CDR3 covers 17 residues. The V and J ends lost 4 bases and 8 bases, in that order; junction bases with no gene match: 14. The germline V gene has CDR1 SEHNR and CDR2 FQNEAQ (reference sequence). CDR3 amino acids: CASSSLKTGQGAEGYTF. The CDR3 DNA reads TGTGCCAGCAGCTCACTGAAGACGGGACAGGGGGCGGAAGGCTACACCTTC.

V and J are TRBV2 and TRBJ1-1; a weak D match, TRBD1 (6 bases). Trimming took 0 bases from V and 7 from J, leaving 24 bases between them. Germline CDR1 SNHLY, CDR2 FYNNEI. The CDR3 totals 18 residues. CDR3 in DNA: TGTGCCAGCAGTGAAGCCGCGATTCGGGGGGCGCTTATCTTTGAAGCTTTCTTT. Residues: CASSEAAIRGALIFEAFF.

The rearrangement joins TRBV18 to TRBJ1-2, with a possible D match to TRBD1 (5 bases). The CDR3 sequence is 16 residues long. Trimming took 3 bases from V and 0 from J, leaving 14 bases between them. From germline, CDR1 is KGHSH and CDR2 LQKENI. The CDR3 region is CASSPPVRDSNYGYTF. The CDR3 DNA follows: TGTGCCAGCTCACCGCCGGTCCGGGACTCTAACTATGGCTACACCTTC.

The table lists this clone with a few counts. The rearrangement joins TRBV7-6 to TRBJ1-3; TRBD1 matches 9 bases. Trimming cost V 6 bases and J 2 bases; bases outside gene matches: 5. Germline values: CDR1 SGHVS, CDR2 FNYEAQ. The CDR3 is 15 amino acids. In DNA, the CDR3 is TGTGCCAGCAGTCAGGGACAGGGTGCTGGAAACACCATATATTTT. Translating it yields CASSQGQGAGNTIYF.

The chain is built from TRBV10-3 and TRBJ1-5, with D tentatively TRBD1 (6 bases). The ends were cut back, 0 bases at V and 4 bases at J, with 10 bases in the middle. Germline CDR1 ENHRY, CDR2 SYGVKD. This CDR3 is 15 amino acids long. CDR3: CAISESRQENQPQHF. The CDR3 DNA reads TGTGCCATCAGTGAGTCTCGACAGGAAAATCAGCCCCAGCATTTT.

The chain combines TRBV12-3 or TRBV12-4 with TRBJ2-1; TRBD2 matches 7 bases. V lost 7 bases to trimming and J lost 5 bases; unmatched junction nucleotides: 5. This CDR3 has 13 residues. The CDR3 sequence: CASNPGGHNEQFF. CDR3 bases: TGTGCCAGCAACCCGGGGGGTCACAATGAGCAGTTCTTC.

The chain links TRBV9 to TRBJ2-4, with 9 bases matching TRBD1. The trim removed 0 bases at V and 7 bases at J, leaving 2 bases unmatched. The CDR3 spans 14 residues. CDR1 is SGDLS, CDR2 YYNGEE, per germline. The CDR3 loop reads CASSVGDRVNIQYF. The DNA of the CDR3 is TGTGCCAGCAGCGTAGGGGACAGGGTGAACATTCAGTACTTC.

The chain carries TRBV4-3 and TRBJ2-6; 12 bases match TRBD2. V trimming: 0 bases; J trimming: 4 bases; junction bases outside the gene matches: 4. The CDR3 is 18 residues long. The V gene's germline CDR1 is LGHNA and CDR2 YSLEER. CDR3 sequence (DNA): TGCGCCAGCAGCCAAGATCTAGCGGGGGGGCCCGGGGCCAACGTCCTGACTTTC. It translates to CASSQDLAGGPGANVLTF.

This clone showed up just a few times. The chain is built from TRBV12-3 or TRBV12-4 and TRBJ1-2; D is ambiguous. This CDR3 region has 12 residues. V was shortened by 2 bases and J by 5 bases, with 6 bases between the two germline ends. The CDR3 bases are TGTGCCAGCAGTTTAATTCGGTATGGCTACACCTTC. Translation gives CASSLIRYGYTF.

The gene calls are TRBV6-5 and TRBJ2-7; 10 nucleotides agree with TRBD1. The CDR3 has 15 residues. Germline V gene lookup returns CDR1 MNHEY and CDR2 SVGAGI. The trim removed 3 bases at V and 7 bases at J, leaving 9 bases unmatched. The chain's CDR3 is CASSYTLDRGREQYF. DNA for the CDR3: TGTGCCAGCAGTTATACCTTAGACAGGGGGCGGGAGCAGTACTTC.

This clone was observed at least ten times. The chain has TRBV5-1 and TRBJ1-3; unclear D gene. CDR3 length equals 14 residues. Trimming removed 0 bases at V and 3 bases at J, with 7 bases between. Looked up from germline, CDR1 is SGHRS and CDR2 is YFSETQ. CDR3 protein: CASSLGGVGNTIYF. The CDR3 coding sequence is TGCGCCAGCAGCTTGGGGGGAGTTGGAAACACCATATATTTT.

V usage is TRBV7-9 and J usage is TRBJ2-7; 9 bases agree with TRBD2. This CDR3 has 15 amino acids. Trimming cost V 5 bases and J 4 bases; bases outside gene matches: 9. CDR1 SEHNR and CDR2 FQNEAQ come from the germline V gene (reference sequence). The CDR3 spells CASSPSQRGAYEQYF. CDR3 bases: TGTGCCAGCAGCCCCTCCCAGCGGGGGGCATACGAGCAGTACTTC.

This chain's CDR3 is CASSVLPSTDTQYF. The CDR3 coding sequence is TGCGCCAGCAGCGTGCTACCTAGCACAGATACGCAGTATTTT. The chain links TRBV5-1 to TRBJ2-3; the D is unclear. The ends were cut back, 4 bases at V and 0 bases at J, with 9 bases in the middle. The CDR3 extends over 14 amino acids. Germline values: CDR1 SGHRS, CDR2 YFSETQ.

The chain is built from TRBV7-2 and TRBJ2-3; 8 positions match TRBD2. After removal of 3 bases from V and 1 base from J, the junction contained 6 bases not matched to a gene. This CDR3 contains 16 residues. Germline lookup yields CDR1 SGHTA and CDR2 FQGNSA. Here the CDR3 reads CASSLEARGGTDTQYF. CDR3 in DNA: TGTGCCAGCAGCTTGGAGGCGCGGGGGGGCACAGATACGCAGTATTTT.

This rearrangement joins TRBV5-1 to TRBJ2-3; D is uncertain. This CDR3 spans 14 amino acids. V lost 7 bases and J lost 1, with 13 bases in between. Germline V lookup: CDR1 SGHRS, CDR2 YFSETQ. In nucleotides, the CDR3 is TGCGCCAGCCGTTTCGCGCAGGGCACAGATACGCAGTATTTT. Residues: CASRFAQGTDTQYF.

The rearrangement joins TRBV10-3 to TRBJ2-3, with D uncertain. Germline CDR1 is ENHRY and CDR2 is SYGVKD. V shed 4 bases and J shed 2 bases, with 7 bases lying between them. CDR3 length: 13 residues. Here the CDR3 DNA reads TGTGCCATCAGTGGCACAGCCACAGATACGCAGTATTTT. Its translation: CAISGTATDTQYF.

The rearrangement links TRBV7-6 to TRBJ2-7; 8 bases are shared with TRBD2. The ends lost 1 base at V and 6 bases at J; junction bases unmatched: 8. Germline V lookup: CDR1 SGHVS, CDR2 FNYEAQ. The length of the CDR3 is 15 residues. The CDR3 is CASSLVASGGSEQYF. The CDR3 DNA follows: TGTGCCAGCAGCTTAGTAGCCAGCGGGGGTAGCGAGCAGTACTTC.

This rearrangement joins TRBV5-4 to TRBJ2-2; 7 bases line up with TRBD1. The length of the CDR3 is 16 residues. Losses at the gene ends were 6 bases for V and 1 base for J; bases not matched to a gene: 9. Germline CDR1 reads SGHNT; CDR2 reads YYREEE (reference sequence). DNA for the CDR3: TGTGCCAGCATACGTAGACAGGGTGGGAACACCGGGGAGCTGTTTTTT. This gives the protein CASIRRQGGNTGELFF.

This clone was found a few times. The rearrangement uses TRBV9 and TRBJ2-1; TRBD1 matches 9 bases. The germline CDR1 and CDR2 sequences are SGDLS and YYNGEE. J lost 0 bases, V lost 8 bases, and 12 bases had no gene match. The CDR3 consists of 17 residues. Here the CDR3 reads CASSGTGPGSSYNEQFF. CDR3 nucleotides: TGTGCCAGTTCCGGGACAGGGCCCGGGAGCTCCTACAATGAGCAGTTCTTC.

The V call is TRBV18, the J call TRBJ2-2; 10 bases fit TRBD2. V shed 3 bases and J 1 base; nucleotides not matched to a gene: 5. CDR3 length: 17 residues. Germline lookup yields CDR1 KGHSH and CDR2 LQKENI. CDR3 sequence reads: CASSPTSGRGNTGELFF. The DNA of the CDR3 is TGTGCCAGCTCACCGACTAGCGGGCGTGGGAACACCGGGGAGCTGTTTTTT.

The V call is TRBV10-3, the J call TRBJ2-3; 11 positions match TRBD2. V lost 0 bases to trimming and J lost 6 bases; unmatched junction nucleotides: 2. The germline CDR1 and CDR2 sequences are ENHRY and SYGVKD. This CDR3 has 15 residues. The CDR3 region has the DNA TGTGCCATCAGTGAGTCAACTAGCGGGGGTGATACGCAGTATTTT. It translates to CAISESTSGGDTQYF.

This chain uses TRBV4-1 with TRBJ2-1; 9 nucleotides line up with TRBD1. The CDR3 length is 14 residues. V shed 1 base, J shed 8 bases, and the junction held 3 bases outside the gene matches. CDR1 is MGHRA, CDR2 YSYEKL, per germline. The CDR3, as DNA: TGCGCCAGCAGCCAAGGGGGACAGGGATATGAGCAGTTCTTC. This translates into CASSQGGQGYEQFF.

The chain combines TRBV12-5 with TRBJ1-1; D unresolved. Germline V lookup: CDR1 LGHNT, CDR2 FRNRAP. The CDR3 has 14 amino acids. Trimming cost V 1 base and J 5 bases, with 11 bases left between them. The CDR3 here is CASGLAILVTEAFF. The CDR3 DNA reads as TGTGCTAGTGGTTTGGCTATCCTAGTGACTGAAGCTTTCTTT.

The CDR3: CASSWTGGQPQHF. CDR3 DNA: TGTGCCAGCAGCTGGACAGGGGGACAGCCCCAGCATTTT. The J gene is TRBJ1-5, the V gene TRBV7-9; 10 nucleotides match TRBD1. The CDR3 totals 13 residues. Germline trimming cut 4 bases from V and 7 bases from J; bases unmatched to any gene: 1. The V gene's germline CDR1 is SEHNR and CDR2 FQNEAQ (reference sequence).